Included here is one T cell receptor beta chain sequence, with context. The antigen it recognizes is unknown. No base quality information exists; no much larger clone differs at one position. This entry belongs to a study of cytomegalovirus exposure and HLA in healthy donors (dated by TCRdb to 2016 to 2017). The study in broad terms: An earlier analysis of roughly 500 of the donors reported about 300 Gb of sequence data and about 120 million unique TCR beta sequences obtained from about 179 million T cells. An early release that covered 640 HLA-typed donors contained 300 to 350 gigabases of sequencing data and tens of millions of unique TCR sequences. Among the roughly 400 genotyped donors, around 81% belonged to the genetic ancestry cluster associated with self-reported Caucasian donors. The aim of the study was to test whether cataloging public T cell receptors could identify signatures of past pathogen exposure. Using immunosequencing, the study profiled T cell repertoires from 500 to 800 subjects and related those repertoires to cytomegalovirus serostatus. Along with the approximately 700-subject first cohort, a separate validation cohort of more than 90 different subjects was used. To predict cytomegalovirus infection status, the study combined high-throughput TCR immunosequencing, statistical association of individual TCRs with disease status, and machine learning. In a later analysis, previously published TCR beta repertoires from 666 donors were re-analyzed and high-resolution HLA genotyping was added so that TCR occurrence patterns could be studied. In the later analysis, no new phenotypic data were used to find candidate immune exposures; instead, reliance was placed on TCR beta sequences and their occurrence across donors. An earlier analysis of several hundred of the donors applied high-throughput TCR beta sequencing to assess whether each TCR beta V gene segment acted as functional or pseudogenic. Donor age, sex, ethnicity and CMV serostatus were compiled alongside the repertoire data. A later genetic analysis took genome-wide SNP genotypes for about three fifths of the 666 donors and used that subset as a discovery cohort. All discovery cohort repertoires had been generated on a single sequencing platform. Both class I and class II loci were covered by HLA typing, at four-digit resolution. The number of donors typed differed by locus, with roughly 620-630 for A, B, C, DRB1 and DQB1, roughly 520 for DQA1, 600 to 610 for DPA1, and some 440 for DPB1. Roughly 5 DR-DQ haplotypes were handled as single units for association and clustering, since linkage in the cohort was strong. Among around 400 genotyped donors of the cohort, an average of approximately 240,000 unique TCR beta nucleotide sequences was sequenced per donor, of which 15% to 20% were non-productive. General findings and caveats noted by the study authors: A later analysis found that most CMV-associated TCR beta chains appeared HLA-restricted, with HLA associations seemingly driven largely by CMV exposure. Because HLA typing was unavailable for some donors at each locus, only the typed subset was used in association tests. Roughly uniform sequencing depth across donors was assumed in presence/absence analyses, although this assumption may not hold. In a later genetic analysis, a missense DCLRE1C variant was associated with V-gene and J-gene trimming of TCR beta chains, and the association was replicated in an independent cohort. The only immune exposure information available for the cohort was CMV serostatus. Linkage disequilibrium might explain the correlated functional status among segregating V segments, but an unknown experimental factor could not be ruled out. When HLA alleles, especially DR and DQ, strongly co-occurred, attributing TCR associations to individual alleles was difficult. A further reported finding was that TCR beta sequences accurately predicted the HLA-A and HLA-B alleles for most subjects in the first cohort. Broadly in line with IMGT annotations, most TCR beta V segments showed up in productive rearrangements about 87% or about 30% of the time in an earlier analysis of 587 of the donors. Across donors, most TCR sequences were observed very rarely, whereas some public TCRs were present in many individuals. It was suggested by the authors that the approach could potentially be generalized to other disease states and immunological phenotypes. A later genetic analysis reported fewer N-insertions in productive TCRs among donors in an Asian-associated ancestry cluster than the roughly 650-donor mean. The study listed approximately 160 TCR beta chains as associated with cytomegalovirus. In a later analysis, about 17,000 TCR beta sequences were associated with specific HLA alleles at a false discovery rate of 0.05. According to a later analysis, TCR association rates differed among HLA loci, with DRB1 alleles showing the most associated TCRs and HLA-C alleles showing the fewest. The cohort was sequenced for TCR beta chains only, and without alpha or paired-chain data the features that could be detected were limited. Because the 87-base-pair reads could not distinguish some IMGT-functional V segments, including TRBV6-2 and TRBV6-3, those segments were excluded. A group of highly shared sequence variants was considered likely to be a technical artifact of the sequencing pipeline. Cytomegalovirus status was reported to be diagnosed by the classifier with high specificity and sensitivity in both the original and validation cohorts. Because counts were too low, approximately 15 rarely observed V segments, including chromosome 9 orphons, were excluded from the earlier analysis of 587 of the donors. In a later analysis, HLA-associated TCR beta chains were found to be more clonally expanded and to have lower generation probabilities than equally common non-associated chains. In vitro tests confirmed that a few of the cytomegalovirus-associated TCR beta chains recognize cytomegalovirus antigens. According to a later analysis, parvovirus B19, influenza, CMV and Epstein-Barr virus appeared linked to several top co-occurrence clusters.

Via the germline V gene (reference sequence), CDR1 is MNHNY and CDR2 SVGAGI. The CDR3 goes from the cysteine to the phenylalanine over 15 residues. Of all the DNA, just the CDR3 is kept, 45 bases in frame from base 1. Trimming takes 3 bases from V and 0 bases from J, and the germline ends sit 11 bases apart. The protocol used for the library was the immunoSEQ multiplex PCR assay. For the multiplex PCR, a mixture combining 60 forward primers for TCR Vbeta segments and 13 reverse primers for TCR Jbeta segments was used. Amplification of the CDR3 region of rearranged TCR beta genes was performed with a multiplex PCR assay on genomic DNA. The amplified TCR beta libraries were sequenced on the Illumina HiSeq System as 87-base-pair reads. The study's own analysis went as follows. Across the 640 or so repertoires, a later analysis counted some 80 million unique TCR beta chains, about 10 million of which were shared by at least two donors. Raw reads were error-corrected and collapsed into unique sequences with a nearest-neighbor algorithm that merged closely related sequences to remove PCR and sequencing errors. Alignment of CDR3 sequences to IMGT reference sequences was used to assign V, D and J gene segments. Each retained sequence needed at least a six-nucleotide match to both a V gene segment and a J gene segment. A rearrangement counted as productive if the CDR3 had no stop codons and remained in frame with V and J, and every other rearrangement counted as non-productive. CDR3 was defined by IMGT convention, running from the second conserved V-encoded cysteine to the conserved J-encoded phenylalanine. Sequences without an unambiguous match to a single V gene segment were excluded from the earlier analysis of 587 of the donors. In an earlier analysis of roughly 600 of the donors, a V segment was called functional when productive rearrangements were above 56.7%, and segregating when the standard deviation between donors exceeded 5%. To diagnose cytomegalovirus status from the catalog of TCR beta chain sequences, a statistical classification framework was built. In a later analysis, TCR nucleotide sequences were compared against IMGT/GENE-DB human TR gene sequences so that V and J genes could be assigned. In a later analysis, CDR3 sequences and most-parsimonious VDJ recombination scenarios were assigned using the TCRdist pipeline. A later analysis defined each TCR beta chain by its CDR3 amino acid sequence plus V-gene family, and excluded reads lacking a unique V-gene family. As a way to deal with suspected cross-contamination and a sequencing artifact, a later analysis dropped under 600 nucleotide sequences that were highly shared and had low generation probability. For each public chain, a later analysis derived a clonal expansion index from normalized ranks of inferred template counts within each repertoire. Generation probabilities in a later analysis came from a VDJ recombination model fitted to out-of-frame rearrangements, and those results were checked against IGoR. In a later analysis, hypergeometric tests were used to score TCR-TCR, TCR-HLA and TCR-CMV co-occurrence, with a repertoire-size bias correction applied to TCR pairs. To estimate false discovery rates, a later analysis permuted the HLA or CMV assignments 20 times. In a later analysis, co-occurring TCRs were grouped with DBSCAN, and TCRdist sequence similarity was added when clustering was performed within HLA-allele-positive subsets. Co-occurrence clustering excluded repertoires with fewer than 30,000 or more than 120,000 public chains, plus five with anomalous nucleotide sharing. Sourced from immuneACCESS, this table was stored by TCRdb with only in-frame sequences that have V and J called. A share of the clones is absent; for the studies checked, an unresolved V gene accounts for under half, and the remainder has no known explanation. V and J calls and clone size are copied from that table; D and trimming were computed from the DNA. Present in this sample are approximately 160,000 clones, 65% to 70% of which were seen just once. The ten largest make up approximately 4.5% of the sample.

In total, 666 healthy bone marrow donors made up the cohort. At the time of sampling, every cohort member was nominally healthy, though immune exposures that went unrecorded were likely present. The donor tested CMV seropositive and was one of the 289 seropositive cohort members. A peripheral blood sample was provided by each donor, and peripheral blood mononuclear cells were used for TCR beta sequencing. Genomic DNA extraction from the blood cell samples was performed with the Qiagen DNeasy Blood Extraction Kit. Sequenced sample: PBMCs. The rearrangement combines TRBV6-6 with TRBJ1-1, with the D segment identity uncertain. The sequence derives from a woman under 30 in good health and CMV-seropositive. The DNA sequence follows: TGTGCCAGCAGTTATTTCGGGGTTCTGAACACTGAAGCTTTCTTT. Translated, this gives CASSYFGVLNTEAFF.